This passage covers 21 T cell receptor beta chains from one sample sequenced in a study of T-cell reconstitution after alpha-beta-depleted transplantation in children (dated by TCRdb to 2016 to 2018). The receptor library was made with PCR. Instrument on record: Illumina HiSeq 2500. Molecular barcoding was employed in the preparation of TCR libraries, with unique molecular identifiers being used to normalize TCRbeta repertoire quantification. TCRdb reanalyzed the raw reads on its own, using fastp at Q25 for trimming and MiXCR for clone calling, and kept in-frame beta chains. CDR3 protein sequences are deduplicated, and each keeps its most common genes and DNA. The sample records about a million distinct CDR3 sequences, about 29% of which are singletons. The ten largest account for 28% of the sample. This specimen's treatment or condition label, interpreted: allogeneic hematopoietic cell transplantation with graft depleted of TCRalphabeta T cells and CD19 B cells.

The input for sequencing was PBMCs, mostly from graft donor cells, taken 360 days after TCRalphabeta/CD19-depleted stem cell transplant. Source of these receptors: a boy younger than two who had a stem cell transplant for SCID, so the T cells may come from the graft donor.

The rearrangement uses TRBV20-1 and TRBJ2-2, with 8 bases identical to TRBD2. CDR3 size: 15 residues. The germline CDR1 and CDR2 sequences are DFQATT and SNEGSKA (reference sequence). The junction had 7 bases not matched to a gene; V was cut back by 3 bases and J by 4 bases. This chain's CDR3 is CSARNRGGPTGELFF. CDR3 coding DNA: TGCAGTGCTAGGAACCGGGGGGGCCCCACCGGGGAGCTGTTTTTT.

This clonotype was recorded a few times. This chain's CDR3 is CASNTMGAANTEAFF. In DNA form, the CDR3 reads TGTGCCAGCAACACCATGGGGGCTGCGAACACTGAAGCTTTCTTT. The V gene is TRBV6-1, the J gene TRBJ1-1; TRBD1 is a possible D gene (6 bases). The CDR3 has 15 residues. Trimming stripped 7 bases from V and 1 base from J, with 16 bases between. Germline V gives CDR1 MNHNS, CDR2 SASEGT.

In its sample, this clonotype was seen a few times. This rearrangement joins TRBV20-1 to TRBJ2-2, with D maybe TRBD2 (5 bases). From germline, CDR1 is DFQATT and CDR2 SNEGSKA (reference sequence). With 0 bases removed from V and 7 bases from J, the gap between germline ends came to 15 bases. The CDR3 runs to 15 residues. CDR3 bases: TGCAGTGCTAGAGATAGACTAAGAGGATTCGGGGAGCTGTTTTTT. It encodes CSARDRLRGFGELFF.

The chain combines TRBV29-1 with TRBJ2-2; TRBD1 is a possible D gene (6 bases). CDR1 is SQVTM, CDR2 ANQGSEA, per germline. Between the trimmed V and J ends, which lost 4 bases and 2 bases, there was a span of 17 bases. The CDR3 consists of 16 residues. The CDR3 sequence: CSVGGPGDTNTGELFF. The CDR3 DNA sequence: TGCAGCGTTGGGGGTCCAGGGGACACAAACACCGGGGAGCTGTTTTTT.

This clonotype was detected ten times or more. The chain employs TRBV29-1 and TRBJ2-1; the D is unclear. Looked up from germline, CDR1 is SQVTM and CDR2 is ANQGSEA. The CDR3 length is 11 residues. Deletions cut 1 base from V and 4 bases from J, with 2 bases between. For the CDR3, the DNA is TGCAGCGTTGAAGTATACAATGAGCAGTTCTTC. Amino acid sequence: CSVEVYNEQFF.

A few counts support this clonotype. V usage is TRBV20-1 and J usage is TRBJ2-2, with a possible D match to TRBD2 (5 bases). V lost 5 bases to trimming and J lost 8 bases, with 12 bases between them. CDR3 length: 12 amino acids. Germline V lookup: CDR1 DFQATT, CDR2 SNEGSKA (reference sequence). The CDR3 protein is CSARPGFGELFF. The CDR3 DNA reads as TGCAGTGCTCGACCGGGGTTTGGGGAGCTGTTTTTT.

On this clonotype: A clone one base away is much larger, so this may be a read error. The chain has TRBV7-2 and TRBJ2-1; D is unclear. The germline V gene encodes CDR1 SGHTA and CDR2 FQGNSA. This CDR3 has 15 residues. V was cut by 0 bases and J by 1 base, with 7 bases left in between. DNA of the CDR3: TGTGCCAGCAGCTTAGCGACGGCGTCCTACAATGAGCAGTTCTTC. Translated: CASSLATASYNEQFF.

V is TRBV20-1 and J is TRBJ2-5; 9 nucleotides match TRBD1. The length of the CDR3 is 14 residues. Germline V gene data show CDR1 as DFQATT and CDR2 as SNEGSKA (reference sequence). Trimming took 6 bases from V and 4 from J; bases not matched to a gene: 9. CDR3 residues: CSALYRDRAETQYF. CDR3 bases: TGCAGTGCCCTGTACCGGGACAGGGCAGAGACCCAGTACTTC.

The rearrangement uses TRBV25-1 and TRBJ2-7; a weak D match, TRBD2 (6 bases). There are 13 residues in the CDR3. Per germline, CDR1 MGHDK and CDR2 SYGVNS. V lost 7 bases, J lost 6 bases, and 16 bases lay in between. For the CDR3, the DNA is TGTGCCAGCATGCGGGACCCACCGGCCGAGCAGTACTTC. This encodes CASMRDPPAEQYF.

This chain joins TRBV24-1 and TRBJ1-1, with 10 bases fitting TRBD1. V gave up 4 bases and J gave up 4 bases; unmatched junction bases: 11. The CDR3 is 17 residues long. The germline CDR1 and CDR2 sequences are KGHDR and SFDVKD. The CDR3 region has the DNA TGTGCCACCAGTGACGGATTAGGAGGACAGGGGGGCACTGAAGCTTTCTTT. This gives the protein CATSDGLGGQGGTEAFF.

In its sample, this clonotype was seen a few times. This chain links TRBV6-5 with TRBJ2-4; TRBD2 might be the D (6 bases). The germline V and J ends were trimmed by 0 bases and 1 base, with 16 bases remaining between them. The CDR3 length is 18 residues. Germline loops: CDR1 MNHEY, CDR2 SVGAGI. The CDR3 nucleotides are TGTGCCAGCAGTTACTCGATTCCCCCAGGAGGGGCCAAAAACATTCAGTACTTC. Translating gives CASSYSIPPGGAKNIQYF.

This clonotype was detected many times. V gene TRBV28 combines with J gene TRBJ2-3; TRBD1 aligns across 8 bases. V was pared by 5 bases and J by 3 bases, with 13 bases of the junction left unmatched. Per germline, CDR1 MDHEN and CDR2 SYDVKM. This CDR3 has 17 residues. The CDR3 DNA reads as TGTGCCAGCAGTGCCCCTAGGGGACAGGATAATACAGATACGCAGTATTTT. Its protein product is CASSAPRGQDNTDTQYF.

The chain employs TRBV11-2 and TRBJ2-3; unclear D gene. Per the germline V gene, CDR1 is SGHAT and CDR2 is FQNNGV. The CDR3 is 13 amino acids. Trimming took 11 bases from V and 0 from J, leaving 12 bases between them. The CDR3: CACQELSTDTQYF. The DNA of the CDR3 is TGTGCCTGCCAGGAGTTGAGCACAGATACGCAGTATTTT.

This clonotype was seen many times. The CDR3 coding sequence is TGTGCCAGCAGTTTATCGTGGGGATCGGACACTGAAGCTTTCTTT. Translating gives CASSLSWGSDTEAFF. The chain uses TRBV27 and TRBJ1-1; D unclear. This CDR3 region has 15 residues. The ends were cut back, 0 bases at V and 3 bases at J, with 11 bases in the middle. Germline CDR1 MNHEY, CDR2 SMNVEV (reference sequence).

The chain combines TRBV6-1 with TRBJ2-1; 7 nucleotides line up with TRBD1. The CDR3 runs to 15 residues. Germline V gene lookup returns CDR1 MNHNS and CDR2 SASEGT. V trimming: 6 bases; J trimming: 5 bases; junction bases outside the gene matches: 10. CDR3 loop: CASSSPGTANNEQFF. The CDR3 region has the DNA TGTGCCAGCAGCTCACCCGGGACAGCCAACAATGAGCAGTTCTTC.

J is TRBJ2-5 and V is TRBV11-2, with 9 bases fitting TRBD2. This CDR3 region has 14 residues. The V segment lost 6 bases and the J segment 3 bases; nucleotides outside the gene matches: 5. CDR1 is SGHAT, CDR2 FQNNGV, per germline. DNA of the CDR3: TGTGCCAGCAGTAGTAGACTAGCGGAAGAGACCCAGTACTTC. Translated: CASSSRLAEETQYF.

This chain joins TRBV28 and TRBJ2-7; either TRBD1 or TRBD2 may supply D (6 bases each). With 5 bases removed from V and 4 bases from J, the gap between germline ends came to 15 bases. The CDR3 runs 14 residues. Germline V gene sequence: CDR1 MDHEN, CDR2 SYDVKM. The CDR3 sequence is CASSGLGGPYEQYF. CDR3 nucleotide sequence: TGTGCCAGCAGTGGCCTGGGGGGCCCGTACGAGCAGTACTTC.

The V call is TRBV20-1, the J call TRBJ2-1; D unclear. Germline CDR1 is DFQATT and CDR2 is SNEGSKA (reference sequence). V lost 2 bases, J lost 7 bases, and 9 bases lay in between. The CDR3 contains 12 residues. DNA for the CDR3: TGCAGTGCTAGACCAGACCTAAATGAGCAGTTCTTC. Translated: CSARPDLNEQFF.

The chain recombines TRBV20-1 with TRBJ1-5, with D perhaps TRBD1 (5 bases). Germline CDR1 is DFQATT and CDR2 is SNEGSKA (reference sequence). The CDR3 spans 13 residues. Trimming stripped 1 base from V and 4 bases from J, with 8 bases between. CDR3 amino acids: CSARVWGNQPQHF. CDR3 sequence (DNA): TGCAGTGCTAGAGTATGGGGGAATCAGCCCCAGCATTTT.

As for this clonotype: One junction end disagrees with the germline gene, perhaps due to a read error. The V and J genes are TRBV11-2 and TRBJ2-3; D perhaps matches TRBD2 (7 bases). The CDR3 runs to 15 residues. Germline CDR1 SGHAT, CDR2 FQNNGV. The CDR3 nucleotides are TGTGCCAGCAGCTTAGTTGCGGGGGCGATCCTGACGCGGTATTTT. This gives the protein CASSLVAGAILTRYF.

V usage is TRBV24-1 and J usage is TRBJ2-1, with 11 nucleotides matching TRBD1. The CDR3 covers 16 residues. Germline V gene data show CDR1 as KGHDR and CDR2 as SFDVKD. Trimming removed 3 bases from V and 2 bases from J; junction bases left unmatched: 2. The CDR3 DNA follows: TGTGCCACCAGTGATACGGGACAGGGGGCCTACAATGAGCAGTTCTTC. Encoded protein: CATSDTGQGAYNEQFF.